This TCR beta chain was captured in a study of post-analysis software for immune sequencing data. Turning to the study itself: Some patients lacked subtype; others had relapsing-remitting, secondary progressive or progressive-relapsing disease. The study's findings and limits: Strong co-clustering by F measure linked samples that shared a preparation batch. Several TRBV segments were more frequent in patients than controls; TRBV5-6, TRBV5-1 and TRBV20-1 belonged to this group. Significantly lower normalized Chao1 diversity was seen in multiple sclerosis patients than in controls.

Sequencing libraries made from TCR beta cDNA carried unique molecular identifiers. Once about 0.85 to 11 million T cells were used, approximately 470,000 cDNA molecules resulted. TCRdb used MiXCR to reprocess the PCR reads, holding one entry per CDR3 protein. The sample holds 650,000 to 850,000 distinct CDR3 sequences; 53% are singletons and the top ten take about 4.8%. Points on this clonotype: The antigen remains undetermined.

The CDR3 has 11 residues. V shed 3 bases, J shed 12 bases, and the junction held 5 bases outside the gene matches. This sequence joins TRBV12-3 or TRBV12-4 and TRBJ2-7; 7 bases match TRBD2. This clonotype was sampled from a girl between 5 and 17 years old with multiple sclerosis. Sequenced material: blood. Here the CDR3 DNA reads TGTGCCAGCAGTTTGAGCGGGACGGCGTACTTC. Its protein is CASSLSGTAYF.